These 30 T cell receptor beta chains share one sample of origin, sequenced in a study of CD8 T cells in Susac syndrome. Random-hexamer reverse transcription was applied to roughly 0.5 to 1 ug RNA. TCRdb reprocessed the immunoSEQ multiplex PCR reads with MiXCR, giving one entry per CDR3 protein. Of more than 250,000 distinct CDR3 sequences in the sample, about 91% were seen once. The sequenced sample was CD4+ T cells from PBMCs. The receptors originated from a human donor with multiple sclerosis.

The rearrangement joins TRBV6-5 to TRBJ2-1; TRBD2 aligns across 11 bases. The CDR3 totals 15 residues. V was clipped by 4 bases and J by 9 bases; unmatched bases: 8. Germline-derived CDR1 and CDR2 are MNHEY and SVGAGI. DNA of the CDR3: TGTGCCAGCAGTTTACTAGCGGGAGTCGGAAGTGAGCAGTTCTTC. This codes for CASSLLAGVGSEQFF.

V gene TRBV6-6 combines with J gene TRBJ1-5; D ambiguous. Deletions cut 8 bases from V and 7 bases from J, with 3 bases between. Germline V gives CDR1 MNHNY, CDR2 SVGAGI (reference sequence). The CDR3 runs to 9 residues. The CDR3 nucleotides read TGTGCCAGCGGGCAGCCCCAGCATTTT. This translates into CASGQPQHF.

This clonotype has a single count. The rearrangement links TRBV25-1 to TRBJ1-2; D gene ambiguous. The CDR3 length is 13 residues. Germline V lookup: CDR1 MGHDK, CDR2 SYGVNS. The V and J ends lost 7 bases and 5 bases respectively, with 14 bases between them. This CDR3 is CASTGSGRYGYTF. The CDR3 DNA reads TGTGCCAGCACGGGTAGTGGGAGATATGGCTACACCTTC.

The V call is TRBV12-3 or TRBV12-4, the J call TRBJ2-2; TRBD2 agrees at 9 bases. There are 15 residues in the CDR3. Unmatched junction bases numbered 5, after V lost 6 bases and J lost 3 bases. The CDR3 loop is CASSLSGRYTGELFF. DNA for the CDR3: TGTGCCAGCAGCTTAAGCGGGAGGTACACCGGGGAGCTGTTTTTT.

The V gene is TRBV7-2, the J gene TRBJ2-4; D unclear. The CDR3 runs to 12 residues. CDR1 is SGHTA, CDR2 FQGNSA, per germline. V shed 1 base and J shed 6 bases, with 4 bases lying between them. The CDR3 is CASSLERNIQYF. The CDR3 DNA sequence: TGTGCCAGCAGCTTAGAAAGAAACATTCAGTACTTC.

V gene TRBV30 combines with J gene TRBJ2-7, with D possibly being TRBD2 (6 bases). From germline, CDR1 is GTSNPN and CDR2 SVGIG (reference sequence). Trimming took 0 bases from V and 2 from J, leaving 11 bases between them. The CDR3 has 14 residues. The CDR3 region has the DNA TGTGCCTGGAGTGTAGGAGGGACGGCCTACGAGCAGTACTTC. This translates into CAWSVGGTAYEQYF. Full variable domain (outside the CDR3, taken from reference TRBV30 and TRBJ2-7): SQTIHQWPATLVQPVGSPLSLECTVEGTSNPNLYWYRQAAGRGLQLLFYSVGIGQISSEVPQNLSASRPQDRQFILSSKKLLLSDSGFYLCAWSVGGTAYEQYFGPGTRLTVT.

The J gene is TRBJ1-1, the V gene TRBV4-2; D not certain. Trimming took off 3 bases at V and 3 bases at J, with 11 bases between the two ends. CDR3 length: 14 residues. Looked up from germline, CDR1 is LGHNA and CDR2 is YNFKEQ. The CDR3 DNA reads as TGTGCCAGCAGCCATCCCAGACGGGACACTGAAGCTTTCTTT. Its translation is CASSHPRRDTEAFF.

V is TRBV5-1 and J is TRBJ1-2; D perhaps matches TRBD1 (5 bases). This CDR3 region has 12 residues. V was shortened by 4 bases and J by 8 bases, with 12 bases between the two germline ends. Germline V gene lookup returns CDR1 SGHRS and CDR2 YFSETQ. CDR3 nucleotides: TGCGCCAGCAGCCTGGGGGTTAAGGGCTACACCTTC. This sequence encodes CASSLGVKGYTF.

This chain connects TRBV29-1 to TRBJ2-5; TRBD2 matches at 10 bases. The CDR3 is made up of 14 amino acids. J gave up 1 base and V 4 bases, and 3 bases lay outside the gene matches. Germline V gene lookup returns CDR1 SQVTM and CDR2 ANQGSEA. The CDR3 is CSVGVAGGQETQYF. In DNA form, the CDR3 reads TGCAGCGTTGGCGTAGCGGGGGGCCAAGAGACCCAGTACTTC.

The chain combines TRBV14 with TRBJ2-3; D ambiguous. The CDR3 totals 12 residues. CDR1 and CDR2 from the germline V gene are SGHDN and FVKESK. The V end lost 4 bases, the J end lost 5 bases, and 7 bases lay between the germline ends. The CDR3, as DNA: TGTGCCAGCAGCCTACTAAAAGATACGCAGTATTTT. This gives the protein CASSLLKDTQYF.

The V gene is TRBV13, the J gene TRBJ2-7; 10 bases are a match to TRBD2. The germline V gene has CDR1 PRHDT and CDR2 FYEKMQ (reference sequence). The CDR3 has 14 residues. The V segment lost 8 bases and the J segment 6 bases; nucleotides outside the gene matches: 10. The DNA of the CDR3 is TGTGCCAGCCGCCGAGCGGGAGGGCCTCCCGAGCAGTACTTC. Encoded protein: CASRRAGGPPEQYF.

V usage is TRBV7-2 and J usage is TRBJ2-1; D might be TRBD2 (6 bases). The germline gives CDR1 SGHTA, CDR2 FQGNSA. This CDR3 has 12 amino acids. Deletions cut 5 bases from V and 10 bases from J, with 12 bases between. The DNA of the CDR3 is TGTGCCAGCAGCCTCCTGGGAGGCGAGCAGTTCTTC. Translating gives CASSLLGGEQFF.

The rearrangement links TRBV6-2 or TRBV6-3 to TRBJ2-1; D possibly corresponds to TRBD2 (6 bases). V lost 2 bases, J lost 6 bases, and 11 bases lay in between. CDR1 MNHEY and CDR2 SVGEGT come from the germline V gene. The CDR3 has 14 amino acids. The CDR3 nucleotides are TGTGCCAGCAGTTACCGGGACTGGATCAATGAGCAGTTCTTC. Translating it yields CASSYRDWINEQFF.

The V and J genes are TRBV12-3 or TRBV12-4 and TRBJ1-6; D gene unclear. This CDR3 has 15 amino acids. The V gene lost 3 bases and the J gene lost 7 bases, with 13 bases spanning the gap. The CDR3 DNA follows: TGTGCCAGCAGTTTTCACCGAGGGCCGAATTCACCCCTCCACTTT. Its translation is CASSFHRGPNSPLHF.

This clonotype was detected a few times. One end of the junction is discordant with germline, which a read error may explain. The rearrangement joins TRBV5-1 to TRBJ2-7, with 11 bases lining up with TRBD2. Per germline, CDR1 SGHRS and CDR2 YFSETQ. The CDR3 runs 15 residues. CDR3 DNA sequence: TGTGCCAGCAGCCTACTAGCGGGGGTCTCCTACGAGCAGTACTTC. Protein sequence: CASSLLAGVSYEQYF.

The chain couples TRBV7-9 to TRBJ2-1; 13 bases are shared with TRBD2. CDR3 length: 17 amino acids. Germline-derived CDR1 and CDR2 are SEHNR and FQNEAQ (reference sequence). The junction had 14 bases not matched to a gene; V was cut back by 5 bases and J by 10 bases. CDR3 nucleotide sequence: TGTGCCAGCAGCCCGGGACTAGCGGGATCCCCGGGGATGGAGCAGTTCTTC. Amino acids: CASSPGLAGSPGMEQFF. The full variable domain, with the rest looked up from reference TRBV7-9 and TRBJ2-1, is DTGVSQNPRHKITKRGQNVTFRCDPISEHNRLYWYRQTLGQGPEFLTYFQNEAQLEKSRLLSDRFSAERPKGSFSTLEIQRTEQGDSAMYLCASSPGLAGSPGMEQFFGPGTRLTVL.

The chain links TRBV29-1 to TRBJ2-2; TRBD2 matches at 14 bases. Per the germline V gene, CDR1 is SQVTM and CDR2 is ANQGSEA. The junction had 11 bases not matched to a gene; V was cut back by 7 bases and J by 4 bases. The CDR3 is made up of 17 amino acids. CDR3 in amino acids: CSALRLAGGPGTGELFF. DNA of the CDR3: TGCAGCGCTCTCCGACTAGCGGGGGGGCCGGGCACCGGGGAGCTGTTTTTT.

This sequence joins TRBV7-9 and TRBJ2-5; TRBD1 agrees at 11 bases. Germline loops: CDR1 SEHNR, CDR2 FQNEAQ (reference sequence). The CDR3 runs to 15 residues. Trimming took 7 bases from V and 4 from J; bases not matched to a gene: 8. The DNA for the CDR3 is TGTGCCAGCATACAGGACAGGGGGCGAGGAGAGACCCAGTACTTC. It specifies CASIQDRGRGETQYF. Based on the CDR3 plus reference TRBV7-9 and TRBJ2-5, the full variable domain is DTGVSQNPRHKITKRGQNVTFRCDPISEHNRLYWYRQTLGQGPEFLTYFQNEAQLEKSRLLSDRFSAERPKGSFSTLEIQRTEQGDSAMYLCASIQDRGRGETQYFGPGTRLLVL.

The chain links TRBV30 to TRBJ2-1; 7 bases line up with TRBD1. Germline CDR1 is GTSNPN and CDR2 is SVGIG (reference sequence). The length of the CDR3 is 17 residues. V lost 0 bases and J lost 6; bases outside the gene matches: 14. CDR3 nucleotides: TGTGCCTGGAGTGTCCCGACAGGGAGAATTATGGGCAATGAGCAGTTCTTC. This sequence encodes CAWSVPTGRIMGNEQFF.

In its sample, this clonotype was seen once. This chain joins TRBV12-3 or TRBV12-4 and TRBJ2-5; 7 bases agree with TRBD1. The junction had 3 bases not matched to a gene; V was cut back by 7 bases and J by 4 bases. The CDR3 spans 12 residues. For the CDR3, the DNA is TGTGCCAGCAACCCAGGGGGAGAGACCCAGTACTTC. Its translation is CASNPGGETQYF.

The chain combines TRBV5-4 with TRBJ2-3; D is possibly TRBD2 (7 bases). The CDR3 sequence is 14 residues long. Germline CDR1 and CDR2: SGHNT and YYREEE (reference sequence). Trimming pared 1 base from V and 5 bases from J, leaving 11 bases between. Here the CDR3 DNA reads TGTGCCAGCAGCTTGAACGGGGGGCAAGATACGCAGTATTTT. Amino acid sequence: CASSLNGGQDTQYF.

The chain uses TRBV5-4 and TRBJ2-2; D unresolved. Trimming pared 4 bases from V and 4 bases from J, leaving 8 bases between. The germline V gene has CDR1 SGHNT and CDR2 YYREEE (reference sequence). The CDR3 has 13 residues. The CDR3 loop reads CASSHFGTGELFF. The CDR3 DNA is TGTGCCAGCAGCCACTTTGGCACCGGGGAGCTGTTTTTT.

The chain couples TRBV19 to TRBJ2-1, with D unclear. This CDR3 spans 14 amino acids. With 5 bases removed from V and 5 bases from J, the gap between germline ends came to 13 bases. CDR1 and CDR2 (germline): LNHDA, SQIVND (reference sequence). CDR3 sequence reads: CASSADRAHNEQFF. The CDR3 region has the DNA TGTGCCAGTAGTGCAGACCGGGCCCACAATGAGCAGTTCTTC.

The chain is built from TRBV27 and TRBJ2-1; 8 nucleotides line up with TRBD2. Per germline, CDR1 MNHEY and CDR2 SMNVEV (reference sequence). The CDR3 covers 16 residues. With 3 bases clipped from V and 6 bases from J, the junction kept 10 bases outside the gene matches. CDR3 coding DNA: TGTGCCAGCAGTTTTTACGGGAGGGCCATGAGCAATGAGCAGTTCTTC. Encoded protein: CASSFYGRAMSNEQFF.

The chain recombines TRBV6-1 with TRBJ2-5; 8 nucleotides align to TRBD1. In germline, CDR1 is MNHNS, CDR2 SASEGT. The J segment lost 5 bases and the V segment lost 3 bases, leaving 8 bases of the junction unmatched. The CDR3 runs 15 residues. The CDR3 is CASSDLRGLGETQYF. The CDR3 coding sequence is TGTGCCAGCAGTGATCTCAGGGGGCTGGGGGAGACCCAGTACTTC.

The chain joins TRBV5-1 to TRBJ2-5, with a weak D call TRBD1 (5 bases). This CDR3 has 15 residues. Trimming cost V 0 bases and J 3 bases, with 12 bases left between them. CDR1 and CDR2 from the germline V gene are SGHRS and YFSETQ. The CDR3 DNA follows: TGCGCCAGCAGCTTGGTACCGGGCAGGGAAGAGACCCAGTACTTC. It encodes CASSLVPGREETQYF.

The genes are TRBV20-1 and TRBJ2-1; possible D gene TRBD2, 5 bases. CDR3 length: 15 amino acids. Per germline, CDR1 DFQATT and CDR2 SNEGSKA (reference sequence). Deletions cut 0 bases from V and 1 base from J, with 10 bases between. DNA for the CDR3: TGCAGTGCTAGAGATTGGATAGCGTCCTACAATGAGCAGTTCTTC. Translating it yields CSARDWIASYNEQFF.

This rearrangement joins TRBV3-1 to TRBJ2-3; 11 bases map to TRBD2. The CDR3 extends over 15 amino acids. Germline CDR1 LGHDT, CDR2 YNNKEL (reference sequence). The trim removed 3 bases at V and 4 bases at J, leaving 3 bases unmatched. CDR3 coding DNA: TGTGCCAGCAGCCACCTAGCGGGAGGTCCAGATACGCAGTATTTT. It codes for CASSHLAGGPDTQYF.

The genes are TRBV18 and TRBJ1-2, with D maybe TRBD1 (5 bases). V was pared by 1 base and J by 6 bases, with 21 bases between. The V gene's germline CDR1 is KGHSH and CDR2 LQKENI. This CDR3 is 17 amino acids long. The CDR3 spells CASSPRSGTLTENGYTF. The CDR3 DNA reads TGTGCCAGCTCACCACGGTCCGGGACGCTGACAGAAAATGGCTACACCTTC.

The chain couples TRBV7-9 to TRBJ2-1, with 9 bases identical to TRBD2. The CDR3 loop spans 17 amino acids. V trimming: 4 bases; J trimming: 0 bases; junction bases outside the gene matches: 7. Germline V gives CDR1 SEHNR, CDR2 FQNEAQ (reference sequence). The CDR3 sequence: CASSSLSGGSSYNEQFF. CDR3 DNA sequence: TGTGCCAGCAGCTCTCTTAGCGGGGGCTCCTCCTACAATGAGCAGTTCTTC.